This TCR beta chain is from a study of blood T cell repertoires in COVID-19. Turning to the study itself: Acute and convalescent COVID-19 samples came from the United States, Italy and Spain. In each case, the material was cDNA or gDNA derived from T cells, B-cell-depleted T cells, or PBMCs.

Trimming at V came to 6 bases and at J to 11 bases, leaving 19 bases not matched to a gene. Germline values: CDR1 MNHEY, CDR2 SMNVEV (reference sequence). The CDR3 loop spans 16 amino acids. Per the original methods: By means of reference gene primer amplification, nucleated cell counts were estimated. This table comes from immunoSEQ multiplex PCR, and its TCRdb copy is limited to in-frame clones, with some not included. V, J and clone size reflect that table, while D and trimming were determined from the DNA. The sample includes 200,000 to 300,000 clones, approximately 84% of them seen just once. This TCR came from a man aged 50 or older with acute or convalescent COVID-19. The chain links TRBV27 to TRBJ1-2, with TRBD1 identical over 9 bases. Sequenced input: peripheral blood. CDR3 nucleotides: TGTGCCAGCAGACCTGGGACAGGGTTTTTTGAGGGGAGGTACACCTTC. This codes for CASRPGTGFFEGRYTF.